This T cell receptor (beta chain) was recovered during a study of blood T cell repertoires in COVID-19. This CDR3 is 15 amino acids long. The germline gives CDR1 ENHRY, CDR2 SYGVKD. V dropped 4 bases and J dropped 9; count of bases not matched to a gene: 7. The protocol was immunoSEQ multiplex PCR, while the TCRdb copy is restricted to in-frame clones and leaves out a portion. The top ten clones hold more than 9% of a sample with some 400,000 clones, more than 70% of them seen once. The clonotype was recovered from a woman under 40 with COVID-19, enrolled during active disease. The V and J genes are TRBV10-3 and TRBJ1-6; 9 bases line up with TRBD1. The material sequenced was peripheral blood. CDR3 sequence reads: CAISATGGGGSPLHF. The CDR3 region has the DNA TGTGCCATCAGTGCGACAGGGGGAGGAGGTTCACCCCTCCACTTT.